This TCR beta chain emerged from a study of Ad26.COV2.S vaccination and SARS-CoV-2 variants. Study-wide results and caveats: The placebo group had lower spike-specific TCR breadth than the vaccine recipients did.

Germline V gene lookup returns CDR1 MDHEN and CDR2 SYDVKM. Between the trimmed V and J ends, which lost 2 bases and 10 bases, there was a span of 20 bases. The CDR3 runs to 16 residues. The treatment here: 15 to 20 received Ad26.COV2.S at low or high dose, single or two shots; about 5 received placebo; per-sample allocation not given. Specimen acquisition occurred on day 63 following the initial vaccine or placebo injection. For this clone: Its antigen is currently unknown.

Libraries were prepared by immunoSEQ multiplex PCR; TCRdb keeps only in-frame clonotypes and omits some of them. Among roughly 300,000 clones, approximately 86% were seen once, and the ten largest hold over 8.5%. The chain is built from TRBV28 and TRBJ1-4, with TRBD1 as a possible D gene (6 bases). The clonotype was recovered from a person aged 18 to 65 who received the Ad26.COV2.S COVID-19 vaccine or a placebo. The sequenced sample was peripheral blood, obtained in a trial of Ad26.COV2.S vaccine versus placebo. DNA for the CDR3: TGTGCCAGCAGTTTAGGGGGCAGTTCAAAAATGGGAAAACTGTTTTTT. It specifies CASSLGGSSKMGKLFF.